A selection of T cell receptor beta chains follows, all from one sample in a study of T cells in narcolepsy. Produced via immunoSEQ multiplex PCR; TCRdb's table is partial and in-frame only. The sample lists about 32,000 clones; roughly three quarters were seen once. Material for sequencing was CD45RA- memory CD4+ T cells from PBMCs. Receptor source: a human donor with narcolepsy. CDR3s include the opening cysteine and the closing phenylalanine or tryptophan. A D gene is named only where the DNA matches it firmly. Clone sizes are given selectively: once, few, many, or a class where the clone is expanded.

j_gene,abundance,d_gene,v_gene,CDR3nt,CDR3aa
TRBJ2-5,.,TRBD2,TRBV4-1,TGCGCCAGCAGCCACCCCGGGACTAGCGGTTCTGGGGAGACCCAGTACTTC,CASSHPGTSGSGETQYF
TRBJ2-5,few,.,TRBV7-3,TGTGCCAGCAGCTTAACTTTTGGAGAGACCCAGTACTTC,CASSLTFGETQYF
TRBJ1-3,.,.,TRBV11-2,TGTGCCAGCAGCTTAATCAGGGGTGGAGGAAACACCATATATTTT,CASSLIRGGGNTIYF
TRBJ2-5,.,TRBD2,TRBV7-8,TGTGCCAGCAGCCCCACCAGCACTAGCGGGAGGAACCAAGAGACCCAGTACTTC,CASSPTSTSGRNQETQYF
TRBJ2-5,.,.,TRBV19,TGTGCCAGTAGTATAGACAGGGCACAAGAGACCCAGTACTTC,CASSIDRAQETQYF
TRBJ2-7,.,.,TRBV6-1,TGTGCCAGCAGACGGACATCCTCCTACGAGCAGTACTTC,CASRRTSSYEQYF
TRBJ2-2,once,.,TRBV2,TGTGCCAGCAGCGGACGAGTAGCCGGGGAGCTGTTTTTT,CASSGRVAGELFF
TRBJ1-5,.,.,TRBV5-5,TGTGCCAGCAGCCCCCAGGGCGCGGGTCAGCCCCAGCATTTT,CASSPQGAGQPQHF
TRBJ2-1,few,.,TRBV5-1,TGCGCCAGCAGCTTGGCAGGTTGGGGGGATGAGCAGTTCTTC,CASSLAGWGDEQFF
TRBJ2-7,few,TRBD1,TRBV4-3,TGCGCCAGCAGCCATGACAGGGGGGGCGAGCAGTACTTC,CASSHDRGGEQYF
TRBJ2-7,few,TRBD2,TRBV6-1,TGTGCCACCGCCGAGCGGGAACCCTACGAGCAGTACTTC,CATAEREPYEQYF
TRBJ1-2,.,.,TRBV7-9,TGTGCCAGCAGCCCGGACCATGGGTATGGCTACACCTTC,CASSPDHGYGYTF
TRBJ2-2,.,TRBD2,TRBV28,TGTGCCAGCAGTTTATGGGGACTAGCGGGAGGTCCCGGGGAGCTGTTTTTT,CASSLWGLAGGPGELFF